The 19 T cell receptor beta chains presented below share a single source sample, sequenced in a study of T cells in localized non-small cell lung cancer. Libraries were prepared by immunoSEQ multiplex PCR; TCRdb keeps only in-frame clonotypes and omits some of them. The sample holds about 74,000 clones, roughly 83% seen once. The specimen comprised peripheral blood, sampled before any cancer treatment. The receptors were sampled from an older female donor with stage I lung adenocarcinoma.

The chain employs TRBV7-9 and TRBJ2-1; 13 positions match TRBD2. The CDR3 is 16 amino acids. The germline V gene encodes CDR1 SEHNR and CDR2 FQNEAQ (reference sequence). With V trimmed by 5 bases and J by 1 base, 2 bases remained unmatched. The CDR3 nucleotides read TGTGCCAGCAGCAAGGGACTAGCGGGGTCCTACAATGAGCAGTTCTTC. Translation: CASSKGLAGSYNEQFF.

V gene TRBV4-1 combines with J gene TRBJ1-5; D may be TRBD1 (5 bases). This CDR3 has 14 residues. V was clipped by 4 bases and J by 4 bases, with 11 bases between them. In germline, CDR1 is MGHRA, CDR2 YSYEKL. The CDR3 nucleotides read TGCGCCAGCAGCCGTGGAGGGGATAATCAGCCCCAGCATTTT. It is translated as CASSRGGDNQPQHF.

A single count supports this clone. The chain employs TRBV14 and TRBJ1-1; 7 positions agree with TRBD1. Germline V lookup: CDR1 SGHDN, CDR2 FVKESK. V gave up 4 bases and J gave up 5 bases; unmatched junction bases: 10. The CDR3 contains 15 residues. The CDR3 protein is CASSPVQGVGTEAFF. CDR3 bases: TGTGCCAGCAGCCCTGTCCAGGGGGTAGGAACTGAAGCTTTCTTT. The complete variable domain, with remaining parts taken from reference TRBV14 and TRBJ1-1, reads EAGVTQFPSHSVIEKGQTVTLRCDPISGHDNLYWYRRVMGKEIKFLLHFVKESKQDESGMPNNRFLAERTGGTYSTLKVQPAELEDSGVYFCASSPVQGVGTEAFFGQGTRLTVV.

The V and J genes are TRBV9 and TRBJ2-7; D remains unclear. V shed 0 bases and J shed 3 bases, with 10 bases lying between them. The CDR3 runs 14 residues. Germline V gene sequence: CDR1 SGDLS, CDR2 YYNGEE. For the CDR3, the DNA is TGTGCCAGCAGCGTAGGGCAGGCAAGCTACGAGCAGTACTTC. This translates into CASSVGQASYEQYF.

The V and J genes are TRBV6-5 and TRBJ1-1; 8 nucleotides match TRBD1. The CDR3 is made up of 15 amino acids. Germline V gene sequence: CDR1 MNHEY, CDR2 SVGAGI. The trim removed 6 bases at V and 3 bases at J, leaving 9 bases unmatched. CDR3 DNA: TGTGCCAGCAGCCCTCGGGACAGGCGGGACACTGAAGCTTTCTTT. Protein: CASSPRDRRDTEAFF.

This chain uses TRBV7-2 with TRBJ2-1; possible D gene TRBD2, 6 bases. This CDR3 has 17 amino acids. Germline assignment: CDR1 SGHTA and CDR2 FQGNSA. V lost 0 bases, J lost 0 bases, and 12 bases lay in between. CDR3 amino acids: CASSLAVLANSYNEQFF. DNA for the CDR3: TGTGCCAGCAGCTTAGCGGTCCTAGCGAACTCCTACAATGAGCAGTTCTTC.

This chain connects TRBV6-5 to TRBJ1-1, with D possibly matching TRBD1 (5 bases). This CDR3 spans 13 amino acids. Germline assignment: CDR1 MNHEY and CDR2 SVGAGI. V was pared by 4 bases and J by 0 bases, with 6 bases between. The CDR3 bases are TGTGCCAGCAGTTGGGGACTGAACACTGAAGCTTTCTTT. This sequence encodes CASSWGLNTEAFF.

The gene calls are TRBV4-3 and TRBJ2-3; TRBD2 aligns across 8 bases. V gave up 3 bases and J gave up 5 bases; unmatched junction bases: 7. The length of the CDR3 is 15 residues. Germline loops: CDR1 LGHNA, CDR2 YSLEER. CDR3 coding DNA: TGCGCCAGCAGCCAGCGACTAGCGTTTGGAGATACGCAGTATTTT. The encoded protein is CASSQRLAFGDTQYF.

By proportion, this clone is medium-sized. The chain is built from TRBV28 and TRBJ1-4; D unclear. Trimming took 7 bases from V and 5 from J, leaving 5 bases between them. Looked up from germline, CDR1 is MDHEN and CDR2 is SYDVKM. The CDR3 runs to 11 residues. The CDR3 protein is CASISNEKLFF. The CDR3 nucleotides read TGTGCCAGCATCAGCAATGAAAAACTGTTTTTT.

The V gene is TRBV5-1, the J gene TRBJ2-2; D gene unclear. The germline CDR1 and CDR2 sequences are SGHRS and YFSETQ. The CDR3 runs to 13 residues. V was clipped by 7 bases and J by 6 bases, with 13 bases between them. The CDR3 reads CASRIRPAGELFF. The CDR3 DNA sequence: TGCGCCAGCCGAATCCGTCCCGCCGGGGAGCTGTTTTTT.

The chain employs TRBV5-1 and TRBJ2-7, with D tentatively TRBD1 (6 bases). The CDR3 is 13 residues long. Trimming took 0 bases from V and 4 from J, leaving 8 bases between them. The germline V gene encodes CDR1 SGHRS and CDR2 YFSETQ. The CDR3 nucleotides read TGCGCCAGCAGCTTGGACAGGGAGTACGAGCAGTACTTC. It is translated as CASSLDREYEQYF.

The rearrangement uses TRBV11-3 and TRBJ2-1; 10 positions agree with TRBD2. The CDR3 spans 15 residues. V trimming: 2 bases; J trimming: 9 bases; junction bases outside the gene matches: 7. The germline V gene has CDR1 SGHNT and CDR2 YENEEA. CDR3 region: CASSLSAGGNFEQFF. CDR3 DNA sequence: TGTGCCAGCAGCTTATCAGCGGGAGGGAATTTTGAGCAGTTCTTC.

The rearrangement joins TRBV6-5 to TRBJ2-4, with a tentative D call TRBD1 (6 bases). With 2 bases removed from V and 12 bases from J, the gap between germline ends came to 11 bases. CDR1 is MNHEY and CDR2 is SVGAGI in the germline V gene. This CDR3 contains 12 residues. The CDR3 region is CASSYQGNDQYF. CDR3 sequence (DNA): TGTGCCAGCAGTTACCAGGGGAACGATCAGTACTTC.

The chain employs TRBV7-9 and TRBJ2-5; tentative D call: TRBD1 (5 bases). Germline V gene data show CDR1 as SEHNR and CDR2 as FQNEAQ (reference sequence). Trimming left V 0 bases short and J 4 bases short, with 6 bases between. The CDR3 runs to 13 residues. The CDR3 coding sequence is TGTGCCAGCAGCTTAGCGGGGCTAGAGACCCAGTACTTC. Translation: CASSLAGLETQYF. Full variable domain (remainder filled in from reference TRBV7-9 and TRBJ2-5): DTGVSQNPRHKITKRGQNVTFRCDPISEHNRLYWYRQTLGQGPEFLTYFQNEAQLEKSRLLSDRFSAERPKGSFSTLEIQRTEQGDSAMYLCASSLAGLETQYFGPGTRLLVL.

The chain carries TRBV7-3 and TRBJ2-2; D remains ambiguous. CDR1 SGHTA and CDR2 FQGTGA come from the germline V gene. With 2 bases removed from V and 4 bases from J, the gap between germline ends came to 8 bases. The CDR3 extends over 14 amino acids. CDR3 nucleotide sequence: TGTGCCAGCAGCTTAGAACAGAGCACCGGGGAGCTGTTTTTT. Translating it yields CASSLEQSTGELFF.

The V call is TRBV5-1, the J call TRBJ2-2; perhaps D is TRBD1 or TRBD2 (5 bases each). This CDR3 has 20 residues. Germline-derived CDR1 and CDR2 are SGHRS and YFSETQ. The V end was cut by 1 base, the J end by 6 bases, with 28 bases between. CDR3 nucleotide sequence: TGCGCCAGCAGCTTGACTCCCCCAGGGACCCAACCCGGAGGTGCCGGGGAGCTGTTTTTT. Its translation: CASSLTPPGTQPGGAGELFF.

This chain links TRBV18 with TRBJ2-3; D gene ambiguous. This CDR3 comprises 16 residues. Trimming took 0 bases from V and 0 from J, leaving 10 bases between them. CDR1 and CDR2 from the germline V gene are KGHSH and LQKENI. The CDR3 sequence: CASSPPPVFSTDTQYF. The CDR3 nucleotides read TGTGCCAGCTCACCACCGCCCGTTTTTAGCACAGATACGCAGTATTTT.

The chain links TRBV5-1 to TRBJ1-1; 8 bases map to TRBD1. In germline, CDR1 is SGHRS, CDR2 YFSETQ. This CDR3 comprises 17 residues. With V trimmed by 4 bases and J by 1 base, 12 bases remained unmatched. CDR3 sequence: CASSPTGTGIANTEAFF. CDR3 coding DNA: TGCGCCAGCAGCCCAACCGGGACAGGCATTGCGAACACTGAAGCTTTCTTT.

The J gene is TRBJ2-2, the V gene TRBV7-2, with 14 bases identical to TRBD2. V shed 5 bases, J shed 6 bases, and the junction held 5 bases outside the gene matches. Per the germline V gene, CDR1 is SGHTA and CDR2 is FQGNSA. There are 16 residues in the CDR3. CDR3: CASSPGLAGASGELFF. CDR3 DNA sequence: TGTGCCAGCAGCCCGGGACTAGCGGGGGCTTCCGGGGAGCTGTTTTTT.